This T cell receptor beta chain emerged from a study of T-cell reconstitution after alpha-beta-depleted transplantation in children. Study conclusions and caveats: Diversity of TCRbeta at day 60 was high in some patients, arising from surviving recipient T cells and thymic progenitors. By about two months after transplant, alpha-beta T cells reportedly arose from several hundred graft clones that had expanded. Fresh T-cell production supplied most of the T-cell counts and diversity seen one year after transplant.

Concerning this clonotype: The antigen remains undetermined.

The germline V gene has CDR1 SGHTA and CDR2 FQGNSA. The CDR3 totals 16 residues. With 4 bases clipped from V and 5 bases from J, the junction kept 9 bases outside the gene matches. Unique molecular identifiers were used in preparing the TCRbeta library. TCRdb passed the PCR reads through MiXCR, listing each CDR3 protein once. The sample includes fewer than 750,000 distinct CDR3 sequences, 27% of them seen just once. The sample was PBMCs, taken before TCRalphabeta/CD19-depleted stem cell transplant. The chain employs TRBV7-2 and TRBJ2-3, with 10 bases lining up with TRBD2. The sequence came from a boy less than two years old with Wiskott-Aldrich syndrome, due to receive a stem cell transplant. CDR3 coding DNA: TGTGCCAGCAGCTCCCCTAGCGGGAGATTAAGAGATACGCAGTATTTT. Translated: CASSSPSGRLRDTQYF.